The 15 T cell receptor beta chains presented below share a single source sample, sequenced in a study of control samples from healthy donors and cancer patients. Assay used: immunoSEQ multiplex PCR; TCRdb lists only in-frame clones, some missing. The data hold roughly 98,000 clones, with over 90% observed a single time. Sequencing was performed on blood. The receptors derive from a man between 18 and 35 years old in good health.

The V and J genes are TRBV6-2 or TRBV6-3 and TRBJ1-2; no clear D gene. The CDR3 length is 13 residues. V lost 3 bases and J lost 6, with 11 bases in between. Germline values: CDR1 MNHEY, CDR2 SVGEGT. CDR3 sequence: CASSYTSRNGYTF. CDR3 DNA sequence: TGTGCCAGCAGTTATACTTCTAGGAATGGCTACACCTTC.

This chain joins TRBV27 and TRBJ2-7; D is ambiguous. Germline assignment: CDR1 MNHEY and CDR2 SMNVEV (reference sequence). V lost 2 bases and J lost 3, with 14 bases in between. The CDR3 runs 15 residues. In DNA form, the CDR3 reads TGTGCCAGCAGTTTAATCCCAAGGGCCAGCTACGAGCAGTACTTC. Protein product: CASSLIPRASYEQYF.

This CDR3 reads CASTGTGIVVTEAFF. CDR3 in DNA: TGTGCCAGCACCGGGACAGGGATCGTGGTCACTGAAGCTTTCTTT. The chain joins TRBV5-4 to TRBJ1-1; 9 positions agree with TRBD1. V shed 6 bases, J shed 4 bases, and the junction held 10 bases outside the gene matches. The CDR3 consists of 15 residues. Germline assignment: CDR1 SGHNT and CDR2 YYREEE (reference sequence).

CDR3 DNA: TGTGCCAGCAGCCGGACGGCGAACACTGAAGCTTTCTTT. Translation: CASSRTANTEAFF. The rearrangement links TRBV7-3 to TRBJ1-1; D is uncertain. This CDR3 is built from 13 residues. V lost 5 bases to trimming and J lost 1 base, with 8 bases between them. Germline loops: CDR1 SGHTA, CDR2 FQGTGA.

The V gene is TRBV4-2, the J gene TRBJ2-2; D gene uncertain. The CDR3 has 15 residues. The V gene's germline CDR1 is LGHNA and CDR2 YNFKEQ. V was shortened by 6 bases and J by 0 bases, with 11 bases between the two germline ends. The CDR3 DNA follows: TGTGCCAGCAGGATAGGTGGCGCGAACACCGGGGAGCTGTTTTTT. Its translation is CASRIGGANTGELFF.

In DNA form, the CDR3 reads TGTGCCAGTACTAGACATGGGGCCAACGTCCTGACTTTC. Protein sequence: CASTRHGANVLTF. The chain carries TRBV19 and TRBJ2-6, with D unresolved. CDR1 is LNHDA, CDR2 SQIVND, per germline (reference sequence). V was clipped by 7 bases and J by 3 bases, with 7 bases between them. The CDR3 covers 13 residues.

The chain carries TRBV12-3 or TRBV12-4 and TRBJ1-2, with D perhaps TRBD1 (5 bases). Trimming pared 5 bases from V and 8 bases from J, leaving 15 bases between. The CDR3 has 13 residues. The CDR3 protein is CASSPWGRGGYTF. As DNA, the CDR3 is TGTGCCAGCAGTCCCTGGGGAAGGGGAGGCTACACCTTC.

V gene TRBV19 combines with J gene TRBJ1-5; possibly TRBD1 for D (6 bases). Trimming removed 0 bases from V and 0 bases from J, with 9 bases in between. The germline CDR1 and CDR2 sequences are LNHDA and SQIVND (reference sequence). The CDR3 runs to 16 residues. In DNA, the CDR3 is TGTGCCAGTAGTATAGATGGACAGTTTAGCAATCAGCCCCAGCATTTT. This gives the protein CASSIDGQFSNQPQHF.

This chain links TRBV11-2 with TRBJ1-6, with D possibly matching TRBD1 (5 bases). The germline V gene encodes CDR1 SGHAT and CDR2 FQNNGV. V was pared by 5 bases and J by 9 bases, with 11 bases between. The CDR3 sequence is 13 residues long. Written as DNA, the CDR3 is TGTGCCAGCAGCCCTCGGGGCAGTTCACCCCTCCACTTT. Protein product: CASSPRGSSPLHF.

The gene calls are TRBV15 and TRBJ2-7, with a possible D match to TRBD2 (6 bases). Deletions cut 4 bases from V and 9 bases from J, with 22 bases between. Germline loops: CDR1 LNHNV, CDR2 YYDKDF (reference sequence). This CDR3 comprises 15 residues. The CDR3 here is CATSKSGTGILVQYF. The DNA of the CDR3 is TGTGCCACCAGCAAATCCGGGACTGGAATATTGGTGCAGTACTTC. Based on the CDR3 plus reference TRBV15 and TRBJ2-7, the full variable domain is DAMVIQNPRYQVTQFGKPVTLSCSQTLNHNVMYWYQQKSSQAPKLLFHYYDKDFNNEADTPDNFQSRRPNTSFCFLDIRSPGLGDTAMYLCATSKSGTGILVQYFGPGTRLTVT.

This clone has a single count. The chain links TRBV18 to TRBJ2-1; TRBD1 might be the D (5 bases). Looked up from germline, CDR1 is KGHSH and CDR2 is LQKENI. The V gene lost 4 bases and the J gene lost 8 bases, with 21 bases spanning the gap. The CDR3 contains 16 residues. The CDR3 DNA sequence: TGTGCCAGCTCACTATCCCTCGACCCAACCAGGGATGAGCAGTTCTTC. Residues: CASSLSLDPTRDEQFF.

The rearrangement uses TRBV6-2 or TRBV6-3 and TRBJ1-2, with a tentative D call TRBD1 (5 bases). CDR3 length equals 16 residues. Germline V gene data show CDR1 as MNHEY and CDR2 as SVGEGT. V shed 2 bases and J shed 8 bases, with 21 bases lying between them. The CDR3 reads CASSYRSGTDWKGYTF. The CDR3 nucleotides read TGTGCCAGCAGTTACCGTTCAGGGACGGACTGGAAAGGCTACACCTTC.

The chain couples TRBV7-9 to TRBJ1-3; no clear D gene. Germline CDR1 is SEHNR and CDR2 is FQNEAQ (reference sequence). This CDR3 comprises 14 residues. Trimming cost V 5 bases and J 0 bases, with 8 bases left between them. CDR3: CASSPVGSGNTIYF. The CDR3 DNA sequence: TGTGCCAGCAGCCCAGTGGGCTCTGGAAACACCATATATTTT.

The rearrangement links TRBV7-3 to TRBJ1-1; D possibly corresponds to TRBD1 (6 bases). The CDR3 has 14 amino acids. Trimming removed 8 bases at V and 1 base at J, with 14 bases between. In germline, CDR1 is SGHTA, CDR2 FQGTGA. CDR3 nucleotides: TGTGCCAGCGGGCGAGGAGGGGGGAACACTGAAGCTTTCTTT. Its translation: CASGRGGGNTEAFF.

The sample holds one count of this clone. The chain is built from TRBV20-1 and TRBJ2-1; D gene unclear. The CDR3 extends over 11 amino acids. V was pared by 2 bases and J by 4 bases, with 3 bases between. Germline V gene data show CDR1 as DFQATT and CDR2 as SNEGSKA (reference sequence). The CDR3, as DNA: TGCAGTGCTAGAACGTACAATGAGCAGTTCTTC. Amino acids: CSARTYNEQFF.